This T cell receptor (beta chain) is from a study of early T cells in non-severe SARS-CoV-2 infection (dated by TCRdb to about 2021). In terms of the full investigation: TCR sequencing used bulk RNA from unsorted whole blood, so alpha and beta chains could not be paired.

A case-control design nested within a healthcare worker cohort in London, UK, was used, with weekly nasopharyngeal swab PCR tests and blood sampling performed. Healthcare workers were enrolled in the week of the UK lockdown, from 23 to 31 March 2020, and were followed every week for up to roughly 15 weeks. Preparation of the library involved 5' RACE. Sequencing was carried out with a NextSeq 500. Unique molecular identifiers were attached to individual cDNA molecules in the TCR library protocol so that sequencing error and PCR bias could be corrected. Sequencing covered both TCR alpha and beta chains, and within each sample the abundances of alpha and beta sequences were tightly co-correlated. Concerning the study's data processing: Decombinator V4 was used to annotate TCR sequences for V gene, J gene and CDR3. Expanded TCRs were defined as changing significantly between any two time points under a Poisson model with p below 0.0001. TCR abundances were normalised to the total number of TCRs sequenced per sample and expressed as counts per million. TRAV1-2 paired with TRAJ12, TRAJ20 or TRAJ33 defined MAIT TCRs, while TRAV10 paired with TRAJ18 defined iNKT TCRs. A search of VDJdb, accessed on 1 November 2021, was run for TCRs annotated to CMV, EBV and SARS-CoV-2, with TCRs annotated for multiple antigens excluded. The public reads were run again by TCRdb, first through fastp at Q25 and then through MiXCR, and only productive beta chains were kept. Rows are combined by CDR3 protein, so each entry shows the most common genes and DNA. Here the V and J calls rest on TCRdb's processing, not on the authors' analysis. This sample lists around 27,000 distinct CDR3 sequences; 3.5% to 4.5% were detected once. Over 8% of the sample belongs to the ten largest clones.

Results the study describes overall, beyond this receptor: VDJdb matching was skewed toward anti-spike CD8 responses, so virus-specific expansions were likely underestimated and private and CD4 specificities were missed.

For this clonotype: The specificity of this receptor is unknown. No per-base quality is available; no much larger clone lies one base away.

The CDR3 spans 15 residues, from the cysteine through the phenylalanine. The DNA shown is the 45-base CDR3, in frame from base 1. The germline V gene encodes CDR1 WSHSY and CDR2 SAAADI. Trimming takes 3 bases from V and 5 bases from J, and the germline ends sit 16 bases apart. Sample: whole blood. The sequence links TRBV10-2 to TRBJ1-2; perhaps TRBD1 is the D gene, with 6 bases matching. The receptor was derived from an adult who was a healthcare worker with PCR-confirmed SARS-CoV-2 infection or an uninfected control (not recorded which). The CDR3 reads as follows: CASSDLIRGAYGYTF. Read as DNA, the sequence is TGCGCCAGCAGTGACCTAATCCGGGGGGCTTATGGCTACACCTTC.